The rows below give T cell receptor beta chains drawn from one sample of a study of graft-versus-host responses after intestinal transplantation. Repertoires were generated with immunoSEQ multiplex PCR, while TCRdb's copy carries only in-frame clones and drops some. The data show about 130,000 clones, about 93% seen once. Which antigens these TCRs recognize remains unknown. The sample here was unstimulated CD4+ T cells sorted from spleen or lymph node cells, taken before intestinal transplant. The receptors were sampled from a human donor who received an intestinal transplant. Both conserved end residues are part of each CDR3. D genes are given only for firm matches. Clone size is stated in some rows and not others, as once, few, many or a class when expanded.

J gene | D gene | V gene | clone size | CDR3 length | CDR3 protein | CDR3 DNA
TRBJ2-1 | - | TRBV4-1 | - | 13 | CASSQDNSGEQFF | TGCGCCAGCAGCCAAGATAACTCGGGCGAGCAGTTCTTC
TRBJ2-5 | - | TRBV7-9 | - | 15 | CASSLGGLPDGAQYF | TGTGCCAGCAGCTTAGGGGGACTGCCGGACGGGGCCCAGTACTTC
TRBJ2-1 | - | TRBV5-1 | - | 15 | CASSSGSETHNEQFF | TGCGCCAGCAGCTCGGGGTCGGAGACGCACAATGAGCAGTTCTTC
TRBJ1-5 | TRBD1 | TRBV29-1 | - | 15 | CSVAPTGQNNQPQHF | TGCAGCGTTGCCCCGACAGGGCAAAACAATCAGCCCCAGCATTTT
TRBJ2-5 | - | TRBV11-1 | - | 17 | CASSLGLRDIHKETQYF | TGTGCCAGCAGCTTAGGTCTCCGGGACATCCATAAAGAGACCCAGTACTTC
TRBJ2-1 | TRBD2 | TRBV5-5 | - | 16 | CASSPRGLAGIDEQFF | TGTGCCAGCAGCCCTCGCGGGCTAGCGGGAATTGATGAGCAGTTCTTC
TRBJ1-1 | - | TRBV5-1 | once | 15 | CASSLAAGANTEAFF | TGCGCCAGCAGCTTGGCGGCGGGGGCGAACACTGAAGCTTTCTTT
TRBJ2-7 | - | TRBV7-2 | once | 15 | CASSFQADSSYEQYF | TGTGCCAGCAGCTTTCAAGCGGATAGTTCCTACGAGCAGTACTTC
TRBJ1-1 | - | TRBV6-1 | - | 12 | CASYRENTEAFF | TGTGCCAGCTACCGGGAGAACACTGAAGCTTTCTTT
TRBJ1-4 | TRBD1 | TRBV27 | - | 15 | CASRGQGATNEKLFF | TGTGCCAGCAGGGGACAGGGAGCAACTAATGAAAAACTGTTTTTT
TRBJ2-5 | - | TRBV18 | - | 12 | CASSPSIETQYF | TGTGCCAGCTCACCATCGATTGAGACCCAGTACTTC
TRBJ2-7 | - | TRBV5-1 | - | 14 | CASSGGSTPYEQYF | TGCGCCAGCAGCGGGGGATCAACCCCCTACGAGCAGTACTTC
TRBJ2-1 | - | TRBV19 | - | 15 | CASSIPRPGGNEQFF | TGTGCCAGTAGTATTCCCCGTCCCGGAGGGAATGAGCAGTTCTTC
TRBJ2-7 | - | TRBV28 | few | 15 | CASMGTPSKDYEQYF | TGTGCCAGCATGGGGACACCTTCTAAAGACTACGAGCAGTACTTC
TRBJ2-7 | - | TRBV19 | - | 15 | CASSISPLAAYEQYF | TGTGCCAGTAGTATCTCTCCTTTAGCGGCCTACGAGCAGTACTTC
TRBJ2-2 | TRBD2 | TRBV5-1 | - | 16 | CASSSGLAAPKGELFF | TGCGCCAGCAGCTCGGGACTAGCGGCTCCTAAGGGGGAGCTGTTTTTT
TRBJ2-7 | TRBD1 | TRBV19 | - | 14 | CASSQTGNSYEQYF | TGTGCCAGTAGTCAGACAGGGAACTCCTACGAGCAGTACTTC
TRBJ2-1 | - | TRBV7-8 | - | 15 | CASSPPGTTGDEQFF | TGTGCCAGCAGCCCCCCCGGGACCACCGGCGATGAGCAGTTCTTC
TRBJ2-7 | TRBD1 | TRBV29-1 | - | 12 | CSGVTGGYEQYF | TGCAGCGGGGTGACAGGGGGGTACGAGCAGTACTTC
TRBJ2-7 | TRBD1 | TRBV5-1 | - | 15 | CASSARQGSIYEQYF | TGCGCCAGCAGCGCAAGACAGGGGAGTATCTACGAGCAGTACTTC
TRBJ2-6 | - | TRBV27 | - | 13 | CASTKSGANVLTF | TGTGCCAGCACAAAGTCTGGAGCCAACGTCCTGACTTTC
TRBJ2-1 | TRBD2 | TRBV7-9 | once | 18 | CASSSAPKGLAGGNEQFF | TGTGCCAGCAGCTCCGCCCCGAAGGGACTAGCGGGAGGGAATGAGCAGTTCTTC
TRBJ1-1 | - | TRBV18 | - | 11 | CASSGGTEAFF | TGTGCCAGCTCGGGAGGGACTGAAGCTTTCTTT
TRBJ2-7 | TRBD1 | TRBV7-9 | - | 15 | CASSRQGQGHYEQYF | TGTGCCAGCAGCCGCCAGGGACAGGGGCATTACGAGCAGTACTTC
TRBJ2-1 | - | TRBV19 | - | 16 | CASSRDIQEGYNEQFF | TGTGCCAGTAGTAGAGATATACAGGAGGGTTACAATGAGCAGTTCTTC
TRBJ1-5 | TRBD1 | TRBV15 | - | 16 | CATSRDGQGYNQPQHF | TGTGCCACCAGCAGAGACGGACAGGGCTACAATCAGCCCCAGCATTTT
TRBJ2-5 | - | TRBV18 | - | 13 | CASSRQLQETQYF | TGTGCCAGCTCACGCCAGTTGCAAGAGACCCAGTACTTC
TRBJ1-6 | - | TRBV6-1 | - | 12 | CASSEVNSPLHF | TGTGCCAGCAGTGAAGTGAATTCACCCCTCCACTTT
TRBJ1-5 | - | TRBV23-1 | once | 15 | CASSKGSGNNQPQHF | TGCGCCAGCAGTAAAGGGTCAGGGAACAATCAGCCCCAGCATTTT
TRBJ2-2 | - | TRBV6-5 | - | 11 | CASRNTGELFF | TGTGCCAGCAGAAACACCGGGGAGCTGTTTTTT
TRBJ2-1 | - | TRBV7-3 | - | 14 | CASSPLPSYNEQFF | TGTGCCAGCAGCCCCCTTCCGTCCTACAATGAGCAGTTCTTC
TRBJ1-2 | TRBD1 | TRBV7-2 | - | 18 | CASSLRSPGQGLRYGYTF | TGTGCCAGCAGCTTAAGATCGCCGGGACAGGGCCTGAGATATGGCTACACCTTC
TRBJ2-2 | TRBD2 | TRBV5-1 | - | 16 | CASSIPGLVNTGELFF | TGCGCCAGCAGCATACCGGGACTAGTGAACACCGGGGAGCTGTTTTTT
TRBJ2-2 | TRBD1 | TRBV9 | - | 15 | CASSEGQGINGELFF | TGTGCCAGCAGTGAGGGACAGGGTATCAACGGGGAGCTGTTTTTT
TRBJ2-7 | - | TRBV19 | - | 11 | CASSGEYEQYF | TGTGCCAGTAGTGGGGAATACGAGCAGTACTTC
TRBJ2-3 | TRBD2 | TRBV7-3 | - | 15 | CASSQGLAWADTQYF | TGTGCCAGCAGCCAAGGACTAGCGTGGGCAGATACGCAGTATTTT
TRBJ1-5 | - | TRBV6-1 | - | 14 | CASTLPANNQPQHF | TGTGCCAGCACCCTCCCAGCTAACAATCAGCCCCAGCATTTT
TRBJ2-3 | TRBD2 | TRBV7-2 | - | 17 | CASSLVSSGLPTDTQYF | TGTGCCAGCAGCTTAGTATCTAGCGGACTTCCCACAGATACGCAGTATTTT
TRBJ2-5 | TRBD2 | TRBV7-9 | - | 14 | CASKNLADEETQYF | TGTGCCAGCAAGAACCTAGCGGATGAAGAGACCCAGTACTTC
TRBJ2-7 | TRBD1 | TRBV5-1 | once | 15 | CASSLTGVGHYEQYF | TGCGCCAGCAGCTTGACAGGGGTCGGACACTACGAGCAGTACTTC
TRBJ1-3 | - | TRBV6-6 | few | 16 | CASSYQTQRSGNTIYF | TGTGCCAGCAGTTACCAGACCCAGCGCTCTGGAAACACCATATATTTT
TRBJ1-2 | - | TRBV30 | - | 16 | CAWSRTGTSVRYGYTF | TGTGCCTGGAGTCGAACCGGGACCTCGGTGCGCTATGGCTACACCTTC
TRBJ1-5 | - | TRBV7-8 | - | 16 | CASSSGYRALGQPQHF | TGTGCCAGCAGCTCGGGATACAGGGCCCTCGGCCAGCCCCAGCATTTT
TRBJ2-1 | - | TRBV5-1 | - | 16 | CASSRAPANAVNEQFF | TGCGCCAGCAGCAGAGCCCCAGCAAATGCCGTCAATGAGCAGTTCTTC
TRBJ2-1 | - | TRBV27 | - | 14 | CASRGQAYYNEQFF | TGTGCCAGCAGGGGGCAGGCCTATTACAATGAGCAGTTCTTC
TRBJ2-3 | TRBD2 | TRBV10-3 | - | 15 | CAISERLAESDTQYF | TGTGCCATCAGTGAAAGGCTAGCGGAATCAGATACGCAGTATTTT
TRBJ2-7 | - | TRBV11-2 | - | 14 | CASSLAGDTYEQYF | TGTGCCAGCAGCTTGGCAGGGGATACCTACGAGCAGTACTTC
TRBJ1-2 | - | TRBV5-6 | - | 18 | CASSLEKIAAAFVYGYTF | TGTGCCAGCAGCTTGGAGAAAATCGCAGCGGCTTTCGTCTATGGCTACACCTTC
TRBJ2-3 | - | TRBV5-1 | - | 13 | CASSLGQADTQYF | TGCGCCAGCAGCTTGGGACAGGCAGATACGCAGTATTTT
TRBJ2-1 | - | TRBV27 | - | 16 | CASSSRVGSSYNEQFF | TGTGCCAGCAGCTCCAGGGTAGGGAGCTCCTACAATGAGCAGTTCTTC
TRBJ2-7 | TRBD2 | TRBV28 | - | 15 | CASTVEGLAGYEQYF | TGTGCCAGCACTGTTGAGGGACTAGCGGGCTACGAGCAGTACTTC
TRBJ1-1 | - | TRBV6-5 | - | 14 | CASSYSTLNTEAFF | TGTGCCAGCAGTTACTCGACCCTGAACACTGAAGCTTTCTTT
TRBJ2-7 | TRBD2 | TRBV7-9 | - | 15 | CASSFLAGGPHEQYF | TGTGCCAGCAGCTTTCTAGCGGGAGGGCCCCACGAGCAGTACTTC
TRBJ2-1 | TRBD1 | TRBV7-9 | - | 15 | CASSRTGAGYNEQFF | TGTGCCAGCAGTCGGACAGGGGCGGGGTACAATGAGCAGTTCTTC
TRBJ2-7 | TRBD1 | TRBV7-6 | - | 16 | CASSQIKTGSSYEQYF | TGTGCCAGCAGTCAAATTAAGACAGGGTCCTCCTACGAGCAGTACTTC
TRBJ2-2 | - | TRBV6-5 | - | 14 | CASSPGQNTGELFF | TGTGCCAGCAGCCCCGGACAGAACACCGGGGAGCTGTTTTTT
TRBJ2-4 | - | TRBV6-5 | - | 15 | CASSYSGAAGNIQYF | TGTGCCAGCAGTTACTCCGGGGCGGCTGGAAACATTCAGTACTTC
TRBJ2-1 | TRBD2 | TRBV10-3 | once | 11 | CAIASGNEQFF | TGTGCCATCGCTAGCGGGAATGAGCAGTTCTTC
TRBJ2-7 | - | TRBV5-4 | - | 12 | CASSLAVGEQYF | TGTGCCAGCAGCTTGGCGGTCGGAGAGCAGTACTTC